The clone carrying this T cell receptor beta chain has only a few counts. What it binds is unknown. The data are from a study of T cell repertoires in cytomegalovirus infection. Background on the study: The public TCR beta signatures pointed to both CMV infection and matching HLA type.

General observations from the study: Cumulative frequency (of public TCR beta family members) identified carriers of CMV plus the relevant HLA.

Germline CDR1 SNHLY, CDR2 FYNNEI. This CDR3 spans 15 amino acids. Trimming left V 3 bases short and J 4 bases short, with 14 bases between. One entry per CDR3 protein results from TCRdb running MiXCR on the reads. This sample has about 770,000 distinct CDR3 sequences, with 25% to 30% found just once. Sample: cultured CD8+ T cells from PBMCs, taken from culture after CMV antigen stimulation. The chain couples TRBV2 to TRBJ2-3; D remains unclear. The TCR originated in a human donor in good health (CMV status not recorded). Some clones in this sample may be carry-over from other donors' samples. The CDR3 DNA reads TGTGCCAGCAGTGAGCACGGTCGGTATCCAGATACGCAGTATTTT. Translating it yields CASSEHGRYPDTQYF. Full variable domain (outside the CDR3, taken from reference TRBV2 and TRBJ2-3): EPEVTQTPSHQVTQMGQEVILRCVPISNHLYFYWYRQILGQKVEFLVSFYNNEISEKSEIFDDQFSVERPDGSNFTLKIRSTKLEDSAMYFCASSEHGRYPDTQYFGPGTRLTVL.